This T cell receptor beta chain is from a study of OX40 agonist ivuxolimab in advanced cancers. Regarding the research as a whole: The costimulatory receptor OX40 (CD134) was targeted by ivuxolimab, a fully human IgG2 agonistic monoclonal antibody. Intravenous ivuxolimab was administered to patients every 2 weeks at six dose levels: 0.01, 0.1, 0.3, 1.5, 3 and 10 mg/kg. Among the 52 dose-escalation patients, around 19 had hepatocellular carcinoma, 15 or so melanoma, 9 renal cell carcinoma and 9 head and neck cancer. In the dose-escalation cohort, 70% to 85% of patients were male, and the mean age was 60 years with a range of roughly 23 to 90. Prior anti-PD-1, anti-PD-L1 or anti-CTLA-4 therapy was permitted, and approximately 41% of dose-escalation patients had received checkpoint inhibitors. Three dose-escalation patients achieved partial responses, one with hepatocellular carcinoma and two with cutaneous melanoma. The point of sequencing TCRbeta in the periphery was to test whether ivuxolimab changed TCR sequence diversity and drove clonal T-cell expansion. The monotherapy dose-escalation portion (N ≈ 50 patients) of the phase I ivuxolimab trial is reported in the paper.

Study-wide conclusions, independent of this receptor: The antigen specificity of the peripheral T cells that underwent clonal expansion was not determined. Low levels of normalized T-cell clonal expansion were also seen in some patients who did not respond. At doses from 0.1 to 3.0 mg/kg, clonal expansion was seen in both CD4+ and CD8+ blood T cells between baseline and week 6. In partial responders in the 0.1-3.0 mg/kg groups, normalized peripheral clonal expansion was found to be among the lowest, especially among CD8+ T cells. After ivuxolimab, CD8+ T cells had more expanded clones than CD4+ T cells on average.

From the cysteine up to the phenylalanine, the CDR3 has a length of 14 residues. This entry keeps only the CDR3 DNA: 42 bases, framed from base 1. From a lookup of the germline V gene, CDR1 and CDR2 are MGHRA and YSYEKL. The V end loses 1 base and the J end loses 3 bases, and a stretch of 10 bases separates them. The trial excluded patients who had a history of autoimmune disease or who were on systemic immunosuppression. In every dose cohort, peripheral blood was drawn for TCR sequencing at baseline, cycle 4 day 1, and cycle 7 day 1. Samples were obtained from an open-label, multicenter, first-in-human phase I dose-escalation trial of ivuxolimab. Adults with locally advanced or metastatic melanoma, renal cell, hepatocellular, or head and neck squamous cell carcinoma were enrolled in the trial. Before TCR sequencing, CD4+ T cells and CD8+ T cells were sorted from peripheral blood as separate populations.

For sequencing of the TCRbeta CDR3 region, genomic DNA was extracted from the sorted cells. TCRbeta CDR3 regions were sequenced using the immunoSEQ Assay. The immuneACCESS repertoire file appears here via TCRdb, limited to in-frame rearrangements. These files lack a portion of the clones; in checked studies, under half of the deficit traces to unresolved V genes, and the cause of the others is not known. The sample yields 61,000 or so clones; 83% were counted once. The ten biggest clones cover less than 4% of the sample. A remark on this clone: Its antigen remains unidentified. No clone much larger than this one lies a single base away; base qualities are absent.

This clonotype originated in an adult with an advanced solid tumor such as melanoma, head and neck, liver or kidney cancer. The specimen was CD4+ or CD8+ T cells sorted from blood, collected in a trial of the OX40 agonist ivuxolimab. The chain was built from TRBV4-1 and TRBJ2-7, with a tentative D gene TRBD1 over 5 matching bases. The CDR3 has the sequence CASSQVGVNYEQYF. The sequenced DNA: TGCGCCAGCAGCCAAGTAGGGGTGAACTACGAGCAGTACTTC.